The 8 T cell receptor beta chains below all came from one sample that was sequenced in a study of blood T cell repertoires in COVID-19 (dated by TCRdb to 2020 to 2021). Receptor libraries were prepared by the immunoSEQ multiplex PCR assay. The clones in this table, taken by TCRdb from immuneACCESS, are in-frame only. Not every clone is retained; where verified, under half of the shortfall comes from an unresolved V gene, and the cause of the rest is unknown. The sample has 250,000 to 300,000 clones on record, more than 70% of them singletons. The top ten hold around 10% of the sample. Input material: peripheral blood. The receptor set was obtained from a woman aged 30 to 39 with COVID-19, enrolled during active disease.

This chain links TRBV18 with TRBJ1-2; a weak D match, TRBD1 (5 bases). The V end lost 0 bases, the J end lost 8 bases, and 16 bases lay between the germline ends. This CDR3 contains 15 residues. Germline loops: CDR1 KGHSH, CDR2 LQKENI. The CDR3 bases are TGTGCCAGCTCACCACCCCATGACAGCTTTCGGGGCTACACCTTC. Translation: CASSPPHDSFRGYTF. Full variable domain (remainder filled in from reference TRBV18 and TRBJ1-2): NAGVMQNPRHLVRRRGQEARLRCSPMKGHSHVYWYRQLPEEGLKFMVYLQKENIIDESGMPKERFSAEFPKEGPSILRIQQVVRGDSAAYFCASSPPHDSFRGYTFGSGTRLTVV.

DNA for the CDR3: TGTGCCAGCAGCCGGGGACTAGCGACAGATACGCAGTATTTT. It yields the protein CASSRGLATDTQYF. The gene calls are TRBV5-4 and TRBJ2-3; 10 bases line up with TRBD2. The CDR3 is 14 residues long. V gave up 4 bases and J gave up 3 bases; unmatched junction bases: 2. Germline loops: CDR1 SGHNT, CDR2 YYREEE (reference sequence).

The chain couples TRBV4-1 to TRBJ2-1, with TRBD1 matching 10 bases. Trimming at V came to 2 bases and at J to 6 bases, leaving 4 bases not matched to a gene. The V gene's germline CDR1 is MGHRA and CDR2 YSYEKL. The CDR3 extends over 15 amino acids. This chain's CDR3 is CASSQIRDRGNEQFF. The DNA of the CDR3 is TGCGCCAGCAGCCAAATCCGGGACAGGGGCAATGAGCAGTTCTTC.

This clone was seen more than once but under ten times. The chain uses TRBV3-1 (or the pseudogene TRBV3-2) and TRBJ1-4; unclear D gene. Germline V CDR1 and CDR2: LGHDT, YNNKEL (reference sequence). V dropped 0 bases and J dropped 6 bases, with 14 bases sitting between them. The CDR3 sequence is 16 residues long. The CDR3 region is CASSQDVGVGYEKLFF. CDR3 in DNA: TGTGCCAGCAGCCAAGATGTGGGAGTGGGGTATGAAAAACTGTTTTTT.

The V call is TRBV19, the J call TRBJ2-3; TRBD1 might be the D (5 bases). The CDR3 length is 14 residues. The germline V gene encodes CDR1 LNHDA and CDR2 SQIVND (reference sequence). Trimming cost V 7 bases and J 6 bases, with 17 bases left between them. The DNA for the CDR3 is TGTGCCAGTACCCAGCGTTGGGGCCTGGATACGCAGTATTTT. Protein: CASTQRWGLDTQYF.

This chain joins TRBV18 and TRBJ2-1; 11 bases line up with TRBD2. Germline lookup yields CDR1 KGHSH and CDR2 LQKENI. With V trimmed by 3 bases and J by 4 bases, 2 bases remained unmatched. The CDR3 covers 15 residues. The chain's CDR3 is CASSPRTSGYNEQFF. CDR3 in DNA: TGTGCCAGCTCACCGAGGACTAGCGGGTACAATGAGCAGTTCTTC.

The rearrangement uses TRBV4-1 and TRBJ2-1; D is unresolved. Germline-derived CDR1 and CDR2 are MGHRA and YSYEKL. The ends were cut back, 0 bases at V and 1 base at J, with 7 bases in the middle. CDR3 size: 15 residues. The CDR3 is CASSQDTPSYNEQFF. CDR3 DNA sequence: TGCGCCAGCAGCCAAGACACTCCGTCCTACAATGAGCAGTTCTTC.

This chain joins TRBV3-1 (or the pseudogene TRBV3-2) and TRBJ2-7; 9 bases fit TRBD2. Germline-derived CDR1 and CDR2 are LGHDT and YNNKEL (reference sequence). CDR3 length equals 15 residues. The trim removed 4 bases at V and 4 bases at J, leaving 8 bases unmatched. Written as DNA, the CDR3 is TGTGCCAGCAGCCCCACTAGCGGGTACGGGTACGAGCAGTACTTC. Its translation is CASSPTSGYGYEQYF.